Below, 22 T cell receptor beta chains from the same sample are listed, as sequenced in a study of identical twins. MiXCR, run by TCRdb on the 5' RACE reads, gives a single entry per CDR3 protein. The table includes about 530,000 distinct CDR3 sequences, 13% to 15% detected once. These data are also associated with another study on yellow fever vaccine responses in identical twins.

Sequenced: CD4+ T cells sorted from blood. These receptors came from a young woman in good health.

This clonotype occurred many times. The V call is TRBV4-2, the J call TRBJ2-1; 8 nucleotides agree with TRBD2. V gave up 3 bases and J gave up 0 bases; unmatched junction bases: 10. From germline, CDR1 is LGHNA and CDR2 YNFKEQ. The CDR3 sequence is 18 residues long. CDR3 protein: CASSHFRPSGSSYNEQFF. CDR3 coding DNA: TGTGCCAGCAGCCACTTTCGCCCCAGCGGGAGCTCCTACAATGAGCAGTTCTTC.

This clonotype was found a few times. The chain carries TRBV7-8 and TRBJ1-1; TRBD1 aligns across 8 bases. The junction had 9 bases not matched to a gene; V was cut back by 8 bases and J by 4 bases. The CDR3 runs to 14 residues. Germline V gene data show CDR1 as SGHVS and CDR2 as FQNEAQ. CDR3 loop: CASFQDRVSTEAFF. CDR3 DNA: TGTGCCAGCTTCCAGGACAGGGTATCCACTGAAGCTTTCTTT.

The gene calls are TRBV27 and TRBJ1-1; no clear D. This CDR3 is built from 15 residues. Per germline, CDR1 MNHEY and CDR2 SMNVEV (reference sequence). V lost 5 bases and J lost 2, with 15 bases in between. DNA for the CDR3: TGTGCCAGCAGTCCCGCTTGGGCAAGTAACACTGAAGCTTTCTTT. Translation: CASSPAWASNTEAFF.

V and J are TRBV5-6 and TRBJ2-7; TRBD2 agrees at 10 bases. Germline-derived CDR1 and CDR2 are SGHDT and YYEEEE. Losses at the gene ends were 4 bases for V and 4 bases for J; bases not matched to a gene: 11. The length of the CDR3 is 16 residues. In DNA, the CDR3 is TGTGCCAGCAGCGAATGGACTAGCGGACATAGGTACGAGCAGTACGTC. Protein: CASSEWTSGHRYEQYV.

This clonotype has just a few counts. The chain has TRBV2 and TRBJ2-1; 8 bases agree with TRBD1. The CDR3 consists of 15 residues. Germline CDR1 reads SNHLY; CDR2 reads FYNNEI. J was trimmed by 2 bases and V by 2 bases; bases with no gene match: 2. The CDR3 protein is CASSETTGAYNEQFF. The CDR3 bases are TGTGCCAGCAGTGAAACGACAGGGGCCTACAATGAGCAGTTCTTC.

This clonotype was detected only a few times. V is TRBV29-1 and J is TRBJ2-1, with 9 nucleotides matching TRBD2. Germline V CDR1 and CDR2: SQVTM, ANQGSEA. The V segment lost 6 bases and the J segment 7 bases; nucleotides outside the gene matches: 13. CDR3 size: 15 residues. CDR3 bases: TGCAGCGTCCGTCGGGTAGCGGGAGACGTTAATGAGCAGTTCTTC. Translation gives CSVRRVAGDVNEQFF.

V usage is TRBV11-2 and J usage is TRBJ2-1, with TRBD2 matching 11 bases. V was clipped by 6 bases and J by 3 bases; unmatched bases: 22. Germline CDR1 SGHAT, CDR2 FQNNGV. This CDR3 contains 21 residues. Here the CDR3 reads CASSSTSSGGPGMRGYNEQFF. The CDR3 nucleotides are TGTGCCAGCAGTAGTACGTCTAGCGGGGGGCCGGGCATGAGAGGCTACAATGAGCAGTTCTTC.

In its sample, this clonotype was seen a few times. The CDR3 region has the DNA TGTGCCAGCAGTTACCCCCGCCTGGGCAACAATGAGCAGTTCTTC. Its translation is CASSYPRLGNNEQFF. The rearrangement joins TRBV6-5 to TRBJ2-1; D remains unclear. Germline V gene data show CDR1 as MNHEY and CDR2 as SVGAGI. The length of the CDR3 is 15 residues. The germline V and J ends were trimmed by 2 bases and 5 bases, with 13 bases remaining between them.

There are a few counts of this clonotype. V gene TRBV20-1 combines with J gene TRBJ1-5, with a possible D match to TRBD1 (6 bases). Between the trimmed V and J ends, which lost 6 bases and 2 bases, there was a span of 20 bases. CDR3 size: 16 residues. Germline lookup yields CDR1 DFQATT and CDR2 SNEGSKA (reference sequence). For the CDR3, the DNA is TGCAGTGCCTCCCCGGGTTCGGGGGCTGGCAATCAGCCCCAGCATTTT. It codes for CSASPGSGAGNQPQHF.

This clonotype turned up a few times. The CDR3 reads CASSLTPGPPMETQYF. As DNA, the CDR3 is TGTGCCAGCAGCTTAACCCCGGGACCGCCGATGGAGACCCAGTACTTC. The chain joins TRBV7-3 to TRBJ2-5; either TRBD1 or TRBD2 may supply D (5 bases each). V dropped 0 bases and J dropped 5 bases, with 16 bases sitting between them. The CDR3 loop spans 16 amino acids. Germline lookup yields CDR1 SGHTA and CDR2 FQGTGA.

J is TRBJ2-3 and V is TRBV6-5; D is unclear. The CDR3 runs 16 residues. CDR1 is MNHEY and CDR2 is SVGAGI in the germline V gene. With 2 bases removed from V and 1 base from J, the gap between germline ends came to 13 bases. This CDR3 is CASSYRSLPGTDTQYF. The CDR3 DNA is TGTGCCAGCAGTTACCGTAGTCTGCCCGGCACAGATACGCAGTATTTT.

This clonotype was seen only a few times. This sequence joins TRBV12-3 or TRBV12-4 and TRBJ2-2; D remains unclear. The CDR3 totals 15 residues. The V end was cut by 6 bases, the J end by 3 bases, with 14 bases between. The CDR3 loop is CASSPVPPDTGELFF. In DNA, the CDR3 is TGTGCCAGCAGCCCAGTGCCCCCGGACACCGGGGAGCTGTTTTTT.

This clonotype has more than one count but fewer than ten. V usage is TRBV2 and J usage is TRBJ2-3; D ambiguous. Germline CDR1 SNHLY, CDR2 FYNNEI. This CDR3 is built from 13 residues. Trimming removed 5 bases at V and 7 bases at J, with 13 bases between. DNA for the CDR3: TGTGCCAGCAGTACCACTTTTCAAAATACGCAGTATTTT. Translated, it gives CASSTTFQNTQYF. The full variable domain, with the rest looked up from reference TRBV2 and TRBJ2-3, is EPEVTQTPSHQVTQMGQEVILRCVPISNHLYFYWYRQILGQKVEFLVSFYNNEISEKSEIFDDQFSVERPDGSNFTLKIRSTKLEDSAMYFCASSTTFQNTQYFGPGTRLTVL.

The chain links TRBV12-3 or TRBV12-4 to TRBJ1-4, with D tentatively TRBD1 (6 bases). This CDR3 is 15 amino acids long. Trimming took off 3 bases at V and 4 bases at J, with 12 bases between the two ends. CDR3 residues: CASSLGGRGNEKLFF. As DNA, the CDR3 is TGTGCCAGCAGTTTGGGGGGGCGCGGTAATGAAAAACTGTTTTTT.

This clonotype was observed many times. The rearrangement links TRBV28 to TRBJ2-2; D not certain. Germline CDR1 reads MDHEN; CDR2 reads SYDVKM. Trimming left V 2 bases short and J 4 bases short, with 8 bases between. The CDR3 has 14 amino acids. In DNA form, the CDR3 reads TGTGCCAGCAGTTTAGGGCAGGTCACCGGGGAGCTGTTTTTT. It yields the protein CASSLGQVTGELFF.

The CDR3 region is CSAPWQRADEQFF. CDR3 nucleotide sequence: TGCAGTGCACCCTGGCAAAGGGCTGATGAGCAGTTCTTC. The gene calls are TRBV20-1 and TRBJ2-1; D call uncertain. This CDR3 region has 13 residues. Germline-derived CDR1 and CDR2 are DFQATT and SNEGSKA (reference sequence). The V and J ends lost 6 bases and 8 bases respectively, with 17 bases between them.

This clonotype was counted between two and nine times. The chain has TRBV10-2 and TRBJ2-3; 8 nucleotides align to TRBD1. V shed 6 bases, J shed 4 bases, and the junction held 6 bases outside the gene matches. The CDR3 is 14 residues long. From germline, CDR1 is WSHSY and CDR2 SAAADI. The CDR3 DNA reads as TGCGCCAGCAGCAGGGGGCGTCGAGCAGATACGCAGTATTTT. It codes for CASSRGRRADTQYF.

V is TRBV5-1 and J is TRBJ2-3, with 8 bases lining up with TRBD1. With 0 bases clipped from V and 4 bases from J, the junction kept 10 bases outside the gene matches. This CDR3 is built from 17 residues. CDR1 SGHRS and CDR2 YFSETQ come from the germline V gene. The DNA of the CDR3 is TGCGCCAGCAGCTTGGTGGCTCTGGGACAGGACTCAGATACGCAGTATTTT. As protein: CASSLVALGQDSDTQYF.

Only a few counts were recorded for this clonotype. The V and J genes are TRBV7-6 and TRBJ2-1; 8 nucleotides line up with TRBD2. With V trimmed by 10 bases and J by 7 bases, 15 bases remained unmatched. The CDR3 covers 15 residues. Germline V gene data show CDR1 as SGHVS and CDR2 as FNYEAQ. This CDR3 is CATSPAGGAFNEQFF. The CDR3 DNA is TGTGCCACAAGCCCTGCGGGGGGCGCTTTTAATGAGCAGTTCTTC.

The V call is TRBV7-2, the J call TRBJ2-1; D unclear. V was shortened by 2 bases and J by 7 bases, with 12 bases between the two germline ends. Germline V gene data show CDR1 as SGHTA and CDR2 as FQGNSA. The CDR3 is made up of 14 amino acids. The CDR3, as DNA: TGTGCCAGCAGCTTACTGGCCAATTCGAATGAGCAGTTCTTC. It specifies CASSLLANSNEQFF.

This clonotype has a handful of counts. The chain uses TRBV20-1 and TRBJ1-1, with 7 bases identical to TRBD1. CDR3 size: 11 residues. Germline trimming cut 5 bases from V and 7 bases from J; bases unmatched to any gene: 4. The V gene's germline CDR1 is DFQATT and CDR2 SNEGSKA (reference sequence). CDR3 nucleotide sequence: TGCAGTGCTCCGACAGGGAGTGAAGCTTTCTTT. It yields the protein CSAPTGSEAFF.

V and J are TRBV2 and TRBJ1-5; 9 nucleotides align to TRBD1. V was clipped by 6 bases and J by 6 bases; unmatched bases: 9. The CDR3 has 15 amino acids. CDR1 SNHLY and CDR2 FYNNEI come from the germline V gene. The CDR3 DNA reads as TGTGCCAGCAGATGGGACAGGGAGGTTGGTCAGCCCCAGCATTTT. Its protein is CASRWDREVGQPQHF.